The 18 T cell receptor beta chains given below trace back to one sample, sequenced in a study of tumor and adjacent non-tumor tissue in lung cancer. The template was RNA from unsorted bulk tissue. The normal lung tissue was taken more than 3 cm from the tumor edge. TCRbeta libraries were built with three rounds of nested PCR, modified from ARM-PCR. One entry per CDR3 protein, called by TCRdb with MiXCR from the multiplex PCR reads. This table has 81,000 or so distinct CDR3 sequences, 80% to 90% appearing once. The sample taken for sequencing was distant non-tumor lung tissue. These receptors originate from a man aged 55 to 70 with non-small cell lung cancer.

The chain links TRBV12-3 or TRBV12-4 to TRBJ2-5, with D possibly called TRBD1 or TRBD2 (5 bases each). The CDR3 is made up of 14 amino acids. V lost 11 bases and J 5 bases, leaving 21 bases between the germline ends. CDR3 coding DNA: TGTGCCTGCGGCCAAGGTGGGGGTACTGAGACCCAGTACTTC. Protein sequence: CACGQGGGTETQYF.

As concerns this clonotype: The junction departs from the called germline gene at one end, perhaps through a read error. V gene TRBV20-1 combines with J gene TRBJ2-7; possible D gene TRBD2, 5 bases. Looked up from germline, CDR1 is DFQATT and CDR2 is SNEGSKA (reference sequence). The CDR3 sequence is 18 residues long. DNA of the CDR3: TGCAGTGCTAGAGGATTAGCACTAGTGAGGGCGAGCTCCTACAAGCAGTACTTC. Protein sequence: CSARGLALVRASSYKQYF.

This clonotype was detected many times. CDR3 coding DNA: TGTGCCTCTCTCGGGAGGAACACTGAAGCTTTCTTT. Encoded protein: CASLGRNTEAFF. This rearrangement joins TRBV30 to TRBJ1-1, with D unresolved. Germline CDR1 reads GTSNPN; CDR2 reads SVGIG (reference sequence). V was pared by 7 bases and J by 1 base, with 10 bases between. CDR3 length: 12 amino acids.

A note on this clonotype: At one end, the junction sequence differs from germline, possibly due to a read error. The rearrangement joins TRBV12-3 or TRBV12-4 to TRBJ2-1; weak D call: TRBD1 (6 bases). CDR3 length equals 17 residues. Here the CDR3 DNA reads TGTGCCAGCAGTTTTCTGCAGGGGCCTATAGATGGCCATGAGCAGTTCTTT. It specifies CASSFLQGPIDGHEQFF.

CDR3 amino acids: CAIGSRANVLTF. In DNA form, the CDR3 reads TGTGCCATTGGGTCTAGGGCCAACGTCCTGACTTTC. The V gene is TRBV11-3, the J gene TRBJ2-6; D not resolved. The germline CDR1 and CDR2 sequences are SGHNT and YENEEA. There are 12 residues in the CDR3. Between the trimmed V and J ends, which lost 10 bases and 5 bases, there was a span of 9 bases.

Concerning this clonotype itself: One junction end disagrees with the germline gene, perhaps due to a read error. The V call is TRBV5-6, the J call TRBJ2-1; D gene uncertain. This CDR3 has 14 amino acids. In germline, CDR1 is SGHDT, CDR2 YYEEEE. CDR3 loop: CANSLPITYNEQFF. DNA of the CDR3: TGTGCCAACAGCTTACCTATCACCTACAATGAGCAGTTCTTC.

The count of this clonotype is one. This likely comes from a read error, as the CDR3 has no conserved phenylalanine or tryptophan at its end. CDR3 in DNA: TGTGCCAGCAGCCACCCGGGGATTGGCATCGGGGAGCTGTTTCTT. It codes for CASSHPGIGIGELFL. V is TRBV11-1 and J is TRBJ2-2; the D gene is possibly TRBD2 (5 bases). V dropped 5 bases and J dropped 7 bases, with 17 bases sitting between them. Germline V gives CDR1 SGHAT, CDR2 FQDESV (reference sequence). The CDR3 length is 15 residues.

Worth noting for this clonotype: At one end the junction does not follow the germline gene, possibly because of a read error. This chain connects TRBV4-3 to TRBJ1-1; D unresolved. The CDR3 consists of 17 residues. The germline V gene encodes CDR1 LGHNA and CDR2 YSLEER. Written as DNA, the CDR3 is TGCGCCAACAGCCAAGACGTTCCGGGCTGTTCGGTCACTGAAGCTTTCTTT. Translation: CANSQDVPGCSVTEAFF.

In the case of this clonotype: A junction end diverges from the germline sequence, so it may reflect a read error. V usage is TRBV6-5 and J usage is TRBJ1-3; D is undetermined. This CDR3 has 16 amino acids. Per the germline V gene, CDR1 is MNHEY and CDR2 is SVGAGI. Here the CDR3 DNA reads TGTGCCAGCAGCGACCGCCTGAACTGCGCAGGAAACATCATATATTTT. Its protein is CASSDRLNCAGNIIYF.

In the case of this clonotype: Mismatch with germline at one junction end may stem from a read error. This chain uses TRBV11-2 with TRBJ2-7, with D uncertain. CDR1 SGHAT and CDR2 FQNNGV come from the germline V gene. The CDR3 is made up of 15 amino acids. CDR3 in amino acids: CASSQERSRLYEHYF. For the CDR3, the DNA is TGTGCCAGCAGCCAAGAGAGGTCCCGCCTCTACGAGCACTACTTC. The whole variable domain, remainder taken from reference TRBV11-2 and TRBJ2-7, is EAGVAQSPRYKIIEKRQSVAFWCNPISGHATLYWYQQILGQGPKLLIQFQNNGVVDDSQLPKDRFSAERLKGVDSTLKIQPAKLEDSAVYLCASSQERSRLYEHYFGPGTRLTVT.

For this clonotype: A junction end diverges from the germline sequence, so it may reflect a read error. The CDR3 bases are TGTGCCAGCAGTCTAACTAGCGTGGGAGCCACTGGGGCCATCGTCCTGACTTTC. It specifies CASSLTSVGATGAIVLTF. This chain links TRBV11-2 with TRBJ2-6, with 7 positions matching TRBD2. CDR1 SGHAT and CDR2 FQNNGV come from the germline V gene. The CDR3 is 18 amino acids.

On this clonotype itself: One junction end does not reproduce the germline sequence, and a read error may be involved. This sequence joins TRBV5-4 and TRBJ1-2; the D is unclear. The CDR3 is 16 residues long. The germline CDR1 and CDR2 sequences are SGHNT and YYREEE (reference sequence). This CDR3 is CASSPESFVGDYDYTF. The CDR3 bases are TGTGCCAGCAGCCCAGAGTCTTTTGTAGGTGACTATGACTACACCTTC.

The rearrangement joins TRBV14 to TRBJ1-3; D not certain. Germline assignment: CDR1 SGHDN and CDR2 FVKESK. Between the trimmed V and J ends, which lost 2 bases and 8 bases, there was a span of 7 bases. The CDR3 is 12 residues long. CDR3 DNA: TGTGCCAGCAGCCAAACGGCGTACACCATATATTTT. It translates to CASSQTAYTIYF.

Concerning this clonotype: The junction differs from germline at one of its ends, possibly a read error. In DNA, the CDR3 is TGTGCCAGCTGTTATCCTGCAGGAGGGCCGGGTGAGCAGTTCTTC. Its protein product is CASCYPAGGPGEQFF. The chain is built from TRBV6-2 or TRBV6-3 and TRBJ2-1, with D possibly being TRBD2 (6 bases). The CDR3 contains 15 residues. CDR1 and CDR2 (germline): MNHEY, SVGEGT.

Notes on this clonotype: Just one base apart from a much larger clone, this may be a read error. The J gene is TRBJ2-3, the V gene TRBV12-3 or TRBV12-4; D gene ambiguous. There are 16 residues in the CDR3. CDR3 nucleotide sequence: TGTGCCAGCAGTTTTGGGCAGAGAGGTAGCACAGATAGGCAGTATTTT. Protein: CASSFGQRGSTDRQYF.

The rearrangement joins TRBV11-3 to TRBJ1-1; a weak D match, TRBD1 (5 bases). Germline loops: CDR1 SGHNT, CDR2 YENEEA. V dropped 5 bases and J dropped 0 bases, with 16 bases sitting between them. The CDR3 spans 16 residues. In DNA form, the CDR3 reads TGTGCCAGCAGCCTTACCCCGGGGCGACTGAACACTGAAGCTTTCTTT. Protein: CASSLTPGRLNTEAFF.

Points on this clonotype: The junction and the germline gene differ at one end; a read error may be behind it. This chain joins TRBV29-1 and TRBJ1-4; perhaps TRBD1 as D (5 bases). CDR1 is SQVTM and CDR2 is ANQGSEA in the germline V gene. The CDR3 is made up of 13 amino acids. CDR3: CIVGAGNNEKLFF. For the CDR3, the DNA is TGCATCGTTGGGGCCGGCAACAATGAAAAACTGTTTTTT.

In its sample, this clonotype was seen a few times. A read error may explain this, as a much larger clone is one base away. The rearrangement links TRBV10-1 to TRBJ2-1; no firm D call. Germline V CDR1 and CDR2: WNHNN, SYGVQD (reference sequence). The CDR3 has 13 amino acids. The CDR3 loop is CGSSETRYNEQFF. The CDR3 DNA sequence: TGCGGCAGCAGTGAGACCAGATACAATGAGCAGTTCTTC.